One and the same sample provided the 12 T cell receptor beta chains below, sequenced in a study of T cells in localized non-small cell lung cancer. The assay was immunoSEQ multiplex PCR, and TCRdb's table has in-frame clones only and misses some. The table lists about 30,000 clones, roughly nine tenths of them singletons. The sample consisted of peripheral blood, taken before any cancer treatment. These receptors all come from a woman aged 35-75 years with stage I lung adenocarcinoma.

The CDR3 spells CASSFASSSYEQYF. The CDR3 nucleotides read TGTGCCAGCAGTTTTGCGAGTAGCTCCTACGAGCAGTACTTC. The chain links TRBV27 to TRBJ2-7; D is uncertain. Germline V CDR1 and CDR2: MNHEY, SMNVEV (reference sequence). CDR3 size: 14 residues. Trimming removed 3 bases at V and 0 bases at J, with 9 bases between.

The chain is built from TRBV5-1 and TRBJ2-1; TRBD2 agrees at 9 bases. V was pared by 3 bases and J by 9 bases, with 10 bases of the junction left unmatched. Germline values: CDR1 SGHRS, CDR2 YFSETQ. This CDR3 has 15 amino acids. The CDR3 is CASSSTSGTGGEQFF. CDR3 sequence (DNA): TGCGCCAGCAGCTCGACTAGCGGCACTGGGGGTGAGCAGTTCTTC.

This chain joins TRBV29-1 and TRBJ2-7, with a possible D match to TRBD1 (6 bases). V dropped 6 bases and J dropped 4 bases, with 19 bases sitting between them. The CDR3 runs to 14 residues. Looked up from germline, CDR1 is SQVTM and CDR2 is ANQGSEA. The CDR3, as DNA: TGCAGCGTGGCTGCCGGGACACTAGTATACGAGCAGTACTTC. This codes for CSVAAGTLVYEQYF.

The V and J genes are TRBV7-3 and TRBJ2-1, with 13 positions matching TRBD2. V lost 4 bases to trimming and J lost 10 bases; unmatched junction nucleotides: 10. This CDR3 is built from 16 residues. Per germline, CDR1 SGHTA and CDR2 FQGTGA. The CDR3 loop is CASSSSGTSGVREQFF. Here the CDR3 DNA reads TGTGCCAGCAGCTCCTCCGGGACTAGCGGGGTCCGGGAGCAGTTCTTC.

The chain joins TRBV6-1 to TRBJ1-4, with D maybe TRBD1 (6 bases). Between the trimmed V and J ends, which lost 11 bases and 4 bases, there was a span of 11 bases. The CDR3 runs 12 residues. Germline lookup yields CDR1 MNHNS and CDR2 SASEGT. The CDR3 is CALRGGNEKLFF. The CDR3 DNA reads TGTGCCCTCAGGGGTGGTAATGAAAAACTGTTTTTT.

The rearrangement uses TRBV5-1 and TRBJ2-5; 11 bases align to TRBD2. Per the germline V gene, CDR1 is SGHRS and CDR2 is YFSETQ. After removal of 4 bases from V and 5 bases from J, the junction contained 13 bases not matched to a gene. The CDR3 is made up of 17 amino acids. In nucleotides, the CDR3 is TGCGCCAGCAGCCTCTGGCTAGCGGGAGGTTCGGGGGAGACCCAGTACTTC. Translating gives CASSLWLAGGSGETQYF.

This chain joins TRBV6-6 and TRBJ2-3; no definite D call. This CDR3 is built from 10 residues. Germline CDR1 is MNHNY and CDR2 is SVGAGI (reference sequence). V lost 2 bases to trimming and J lost 6 bases, with 0 bases between them. CDR3 in DNA: TGTGCCAGCAGTTACGATACGCAGTATTTT. The encoded protein is CASSYDTQYF.

This clone was observed a handful of times. V usage is TRBV6-6 and J usage is TRBJ1-2; 8 bases are a match to TRBD1. CDR3 length equals 15 residues. Trimming took 2 bases from V and 3 from J; bases not matched to a gene: 5. From germline, CDR1 is MNHNY and CDR2 SVGAGI (reference sequence). CDR3 region: CASSYEDRVDYGYTF. CDR3 bases: TGTGCCAGCAGTTACGAGGACAGGGTCGACTATGGCTACACCTTC.

The V and J genes are TRBV11-2 and TRBJ2-3; a weak D match, TRBD1 (6 bases). There are 18 residues in the CDR3. V lost 1 base, J lost 4 bases, and 21 bases lay in between. Germline values: CDR1 SGHAT, CDR2 FQNNGV. The CDR3 is CASSLGALRTALADTQYF. The CDR3 DNA follows: TGTGCCAGCAGCTTAGGGGCCCTCCGGACAGCGCTCGCAGATACGCAGTATTTT.

This chain links TRBV5-4 with TRBJ2-3, with D tentatively TRBD1 or TRBD2 (6 bases each). Germline lookup yields CDR1 SGHNT and CDR2 YYREEE (reference sequence). CDR3 size: 15 residues. Trimming left V 0 bases short and J 5 bases short, with 13 bases between. The CDR3 loop is CASSLGGGQQDTQYF. The CDR3 DNA reads as TGTGCCAGCAGCTTGGGTGGGGGGCAGCAAGATACGCAGTATTTT.

This clone has only one observation. This chain joins TRBV19 and TRBJ2-7; possible D gene TRBD1, 6 bases. The V end lost 6 bases, the J end lost 2 bases, and 14 bases lay between the germline ends. In germline, CDR1 is LNHDA, CDR2 SQIVND (reference sequence). There are 14 residues in the CDR3. The CDR3: CASRTGQDAYEQYF. DNA for the CDR3: TGTGCCAGTAGGACGGGACAAGACGCCTACGAGCAGTACTTC.

Only a few counts were recorded for this clone. The chain joins TRBV21-1 to TRBJ1-5. TRBV21-1 is a recognized pseudogene. The CDR3 covers 14 residues. The CDR3 DNA sequence: TGTGCCAGCGCCTTCGGTGTATATAATCAGCCCCAGCATTTT. It encodes CASAFGVYNQPQHF.